Following are 25 T cell receptor beta chains from one sample sequenced in a study of cytomegalovirus exposure and HLA in healthy donors. With 60 Vbeta and 13 Jbeta primers, the PCR was carried out. TCRdb's table, derived via immunoSEQ multiplex PCR, lists solely in-frame clones and lacks some. The sample includes fewer than 200,000 clones, 75% of them seen just once. The sequencing input was PBMCs. The receptors shown here come from a man aged 18 to 30 in good health and CMV-seronegative.

The V gene is TRBV7-2, the J gene TRBJ2-7, with 10 positions matching TRBD2. The germline CDR1 and CDR2 sequences are SGHTA and FQGNSA. The junction had 4 bases not matched to a gene; V was cut back by 0 bases and J by 2 bases. There are 16 residues in the CDR3. For the CDR3, the DNA is TGTGCCAGCAGCTTAGCGCGAAGCGGGAGGGCCTACGAGCAGTACTTC. Its protein is CASSLARSGRAYEQYF.

The J gene is TRBJ2-7, the V gene TRBV7-2; D may be TRBD2 (6 bases). The CDR3 sequence is 15 residues long. From germline, CDR1 is SGHTA and CDR2 FQGNSA. The V gene lost 5 bases and the J gene lost 2 bases, with 16 bases spanning the gap. The CDR3 loop reads CASSPPGLSAYEQYF. CDR3 DNA sequence: TGTGCCAGCAGCCCCCCAGGACTATCCGCCTACGAGCAGTACTTC.

This clone was seen only a few times. The rearrangement links TRBV13 to TRBJ2-7, with D tentatively TRBD1 (5 bases). The CDR3 has 13 amino acids. V lost 3 bases and J lost 2, with 8 bases in between. Per the germline V gene, CDR1 is PRHDT and CDR2 is FYEKMQ (reference sequence). CDR3 nucleotides: TGTGCCAGCAGCTTGGACAATACCTACGAGCAGTACTTC. Translation gives CASSLDNTYEQYF.

This clone is judged medium-sized (0.01 to 0.1%). The chain is built from TRBV7-2 and TRBJ1-5; D is undetermined. V lost 1 base and J 5 bases, leaving 6 bases between the germline ends. The CDR3 extends over 13 amino acids. Germline loops: CDR1 SGHTA, CDR2 FQGNSA. The CDR3 sequence is CASSLGQYQPQHF. CDR3 coding DNA: TGTGCCAGCAGCTTAGGCCAGTATCAGCCCCAGCATTTT. Supplemented by reference TRBV7-2 and TRBJ1-5, the full variable domain reads GAGVSQSPSNKVTEKGKDVELRCDPISGHTALYWYRQSLGQGLEFLIYFQGNSAPDKSGLPSDRFSAERTGGSVSTLTIQRTQQEDSAVYLCASSLGQYQPQHFGDGTRLSIL.

J is TRBJ2-5 and V is TRBV5-6; D is unresolved. Germline lookup yields CDR1 SGHDT and CDR2 YYEEEE. V gave up 1 base and J gave up 3 bases, with 10 bases separating them. CDR3 length equals 14 residues. CDR3: CASSLSHTKETQYF. CDR3 coding DNA: TGTGCCAGCAGCTTGTCCCACACCAAAGAGACCCAGTACTTC.

The chain uses TRBV5-6 and TRBJ2-1; D call uncertain. V lost 2 bases and J 4 bases, leaving 7 bases between the germline ends. Germline V gives CDR1 SGHDT, CDR2 YYEEEE. CDR3 length: 13 amino acids. The CDR3 DNA follows: TGTGCCAGCAGCTTACCTCAGTACAATGAGCAGTTCTTC. It codes for CASSLPQYNEQFF.

As for this clone: An end of the junction differs from the germline gene, which may be a read error. The V and J genes are TRBV5-4 and TRBJ1-1; D is unclear. The CDR3 extends over 12 amino acids. Germline assignment: CDR1 SGHNT and CDR2 YYREEE (reference sequence). The DNA for the CDR3 is TGTGCCAGCAGCTTACTGGGCACTGAAGCTCTCTTT. The encoded protein is CASSLLGTEALF. Filled out from reference TRBV5-4 and TRBJ1-1, the complete variable domain reads ETGVTQSPTHLIKTRGQQVTLRCSSQSGHNTVSWYQQALGQGPQFIFQYYREEENGRGNFPPRFSGLQFPNYSSELNVNALELDDSALYLCASSLLGTEALFGQGTRLTVV.

The gene calls are TRBV6-4 and TRBJ1-1, with D unclear. V dropped 6 bases and J dropped 0 bases, with 14 bases sitting between them. CDR3 length: 15 residues. CDR1 and CDR2 from the germline V gene are MRHNA and SNTAGT. The CDR3 nucleotides read TGTGCCAGCAGAGATCAGGACTTGATGAACACTGAAGCTTTCTTT. Amino acid sequence: CASRDQDLMNTEAFF.

The gene calls are TRBV4-1 and TRBJ2-7; D possibly corresponds to TRBD2 (6 bases). Between the trimmed V and J ends, which lost 3 bases and 2 bases, there was a span of 8 bases. The CDR3 is made up of 13 amino acids. Germline V lookup: CDR1 MGHRA, CDR2 YSYEKL. The CDR3, as DNA: TGCGCCAGCAGCCATTCTAGCGCCTACGAGCAGTACTTC. Translating it yields CASSHSSAYEQYF.

V is TRBV29-1 and J is TRBJ2-7, with no clear D. Trimming stripped 5 bases from V and 5 bases from J, with 10 bases between. Germline V gives CDR1 SQVTM, CDR2 ANQGSEA. The CDR3 is made up of 11 amino acids. CDR3 in amino acids: CSVPQRNEQYF. Here the CDR3 DNA reads TGCAGCGTTCCCCAGCGTAACGAGCAGTACTTC.

This rearrangement joins TRBV29-1 to TRBJ2-1, with TRBD1 matching over 8 bases. The CDR3 is 13 residues long. CDR1 is SQVTM, CDR2 ANQGSEA, per germline. V was clipped by 6 bases and J by 3 bases; unmatched bases: 4. The CDR3, as DNA: TGCAGCGTCCCCAGGGGGCGCTACAATGAGCAGTTCTTC. Amino acid sequence: CSVPRGRYNEQFF.

The chain combines TRBV9 with TRBJ2-3; no clear D. Germline CDR1 reads SGDLS; CDR2 reads YYNGEE. The CDR3 sequence is 12 residues long. The germline V and J ends were trimmed by 4 bases and 2 bases, with 5 bases remaining between them. CDR3 DNA: TGTGCCAGCAGCCTTAACACAGATACGCAGTATTTT. Translated: CASSLNTDTQYF.

V gene TRBV9 combines with J gene TRBJ2-1; 10 bases are a match to TRBD1. V was pared by 4 bases and J by 7 bases, with 8 bases of the junction left unmatched. CDR1 and CDR2 (germline): SGDLS, YYNGEE. The CDR3 length is 15 residues. CDR3 sequence reads: CASSPTGGEGNEQFF. CDR3 DNA: TGTGCCAGCAGCCCGACAGGGGGCGAGGGGAATGAGCAGTTCTTC.

This clone was detected only a few times. The rearrangement links TRBV28 to TRBJ1-2; weak D call: TRBD1 (6 bases). Germline lookup yields CDR1 MDHEN and CDR2 SYDVKM. The germline V and J ends were trimmed by 6 bases and 4 bases, with 18 bases remaining between them. The CDR3 consists of 15 residues. The CDR3 region has the DNA TGTGCCAGCAGCCTCGGGGGGGGCCTGGGCTATGGCTACACCTTC. It translates to CASSLGGGLGYGYTF.

The CDR3 DNA follows: TGCGCCAGCAGCCAATCCCCCCTAGTCAACTATAATTCACCCCTCCACTTT. Encoded protein: CASSQSPLVNYNSPLHF. The rearrangement uses TRBV4-1 and TRBJ1-6; D gene uncertain. CDR3 length equals 17 residues. Trimming shortened V by 2 bases and J by 3 bases, and 14 bases separated the two germline ends. The V gene's germline CDR1 is MGHRA and CDR2 YSYEKL.

In nucleotides, the CDR3 is TGTGCCTGGAGTGCCGGGGACAGGGGTAACACCGGGGAGCTGTTTTTT. As protein: CAWSAGDRGNTGELFF. The chain employs TRBV30 and TRBJ2-2; 10 bases fit TRBD1. V shed 1 base, J shed 2 bases, and the junction held 4 bases outside the gene matches. Per the germline V gene, CDR1 is GTSNPN and CDR2 is SVGIG (reference sequence). The CDR3 is 16 residues long.

This clone appeared once. The rearrangement links TRBV7-8 to TRBJ1-4; TRBD1 agrees at 9 bases. The germline CDR1 and CDR2 sequences are SGHVS and FQNEAQ. The V gene end was trimmed by 5 bases and the J gene end by 5 bases; junction bases not matched to a gene: 3. The CDR3 runs 14 residues. CDR3 amino acids: CASSPGTGNEKLFF. The CDR3 DNA reads TGTGCCAGCAGCCCCGGGACAGGGAATGAAAAACTGTTTTTT. Full variable domain (rest looked up from reference TRBV7-8 and TRBJ1-4): GAGVSQSPRYKVAKRGQDVALRCDPISGHVSLFWYQQALGQGPEFLTYFQNEAQLDKSGLPSDRFFAERPEGSVSTLKIQRTQQEDSAVYLCASSPGTGNEKLFFGSGTQLSVL.

CDR3 nucleotide sequence: TGTGCCTGGAGTCCAAAACCCGGGACAGGGTCCGGGACTAGCGGGAGTTTGAAGGATACGCAGTATTTT. It specifies CAWSPKPGTGSGTSGSLKDTQYF. J is TRBJ2-3 and V is TRBV30, with 14 bases that match TRBD2. This CDR3 spans 23 amino acids. Germline V lookup: CDR1 GTSNPN, CDR2 SVGIG (reference sequence). V lost 2 bases, J lost 6 bases, and 28 bases stayed unmatched.

This chain joins TRBV27 and TRBJ2-2; D not resolved. Between the trimmed V and J ends, which lost 4 bases and 7 bases, there was a span of 4 bases. Germline V gene lookup returns CDR1 MNHEY and CDR2 SMNVEV (reference sequence). The CDR3 covers 11 residues. The CDR3 region is CASSSYGELFF. The CDR3 region has the DNA TGTGCCAGCAGTTCGTACGGGGAGCTGTTTTTT.

This clone has only a few counts. The rearrangement links TRBV7-2 to TRBJ2-7, with D unclear. Germline-derived CDR1 and CDR2 are SGHTA and FQGNSA. The CDR3 has 11 amino acids. Trimming cost V 8 bases and J 4 bases, with 9 bases left between them. The CDR3: CASGQLYEQYF. CDR3 in DNA: TGTGCCAGCGGGCAGTTATACGAGCAGTACTTC.

The rearrangement uses TRBV5-3 and TRBJ2-7; 10 bases line up with TRBD2. TRBV5-3 is identified as an open reading frame with a role that is uncertain. The CDR3 consists of 14 residues. J lost 2 bases, V lost 7 bases, and 6 bases had no gene match. CDR3 amino acids: CARRLAGGTYEQYF. CDR3 nucleotide sequence: TGTGCCAGACGACTAGCGGGTGGAACCTACGAGCAGTACTTC.

Written as DNA, the CDR3 is TGTGCCAGCAGTGAAAACCAGGGGGTGAGAGGCTACACCTTC. Translated, it gives CASSENQGVRGYTF. This chain links TRBV6-1 with TRBJ1-2, with 7 bases identical to TRBD1. With 2 bases clipped from V and 8 bases from J, the junction kept 8 bases outside the gene matches. This CDR3 has 14 residues. From germline, CDR1 is MNHNS and CDR2 SASEGT.

A word on this clone: Its ends do not fully match the called genes, so a read error is possible. CDR3 sequence (DNA): TGTTCCAGCAGCTTACCCCAACTCACTGAGCAGTTCTTC. Amino acids: CSSSLPQLTEQFF. This chain connects TRBV7-9 to TRBJ2-1, with D unclear. Germline V CDR1 and CDR2: SEHNR, FQNEAQ (reference sequence). This CDR3 has 13 amino acids.

The rearrangement uses TRBV10-1 and TRBJ1-2, with 10 bases identical to TRBD1. Germline assignment: CDR1 WNHNN and CDR2 SYGVQD (reference sequence). This CDR3 has 16 residues. J lost 4 bases, V lost 6 bases, and 11 bases had no gene match. The CDR3 sequence: CASSLSRDRGPYGYTF. The CDR3 coding sequence is TGCGCCAGCAGCCTAAGCCGGGACAGGGGTCCCTATGGCTACACCTTC.

This chain connects TRBV6-6 to TRBJ2-7, with 10 bases aligning to TRBD1. The CDR3 loop spans 14 amino acids. Trimming cost V 6 bases and J 2 bases; bases outside gene matches: 4. Germline assignment: CDR1 MNHNY and CDR2 SVGAGI (reference sequence). The CDR3 sequence: CASRDRGGPYEQYF. The CDR3 nucleotides are TGTGCCAGCAGGGACAGGGGGGGGCCCTACGAGCAGTACTTC.